The 23 T cell receptor beta chains in this list originate from one sample, sequenced in a study of low-dose radiotherapy and immunotherapy resistance in tumors. Time point defined: before trial treatment. Priming of first-strand cDNA relied on TRAV- and TRBV-specific primers (covering alpha and beta chains). Over about 19 PCR cycles, TCRs were amplified from a constant-region primer and V-primer adapter. One entry per CDR3 protein, called by TCRdb with MiXCR from the reads. The profile shows some 88,000 distinct CDR3 sequences, roughly 9% of them singletons. Sequencing used PBMCs, obtained before treatment. The receptors come from a male donor with prostate cancer.

In the case of this clonotype: A much bigger clone sits one base away, suggesting this may be a read error. CDR3 sequence: CASSASFGGAYEQFF. CDR3 nucleotide sequence: TGTGCCAGTAGTGCCTCGTTTGGTGGCGCCTACGAGCAGTTCTTC. V usage is TRBV19 and J usage is TRBJ2-1, with unresolved D. There are 15 residues in the CDR3. The germline V and J ends were trimmed by 5 bases and 10 bases, with 21 bases remaining between them. Germline assignment: CDR1 LNHDA and CDR2 SQIVND (reference sequence).

The chain recombines TRBV4-3 with TRBJ2-1, with 12 nucleotides matching TRBD2. The CDR3 sequence is 15 residues long. V shed 1 base and J 9 bases; nucleotides not matched to a gene: 4. CDR1 LGHNA and CDR2 YSLEER come from the germline V gene. CDR3 nucleotide sequence: TGCGCCAGCAGCCAAGTAGCTAGCGGGAGGGTTGAGCAGTTCTTC. It specifies CASSQVASGRVEQFF.

The chain couples TRBV28 to TRBJ2-5; 7 bases agree with TRBD1. The CDR3 spans 14 residues. After removal of 5 bases from V and 5 bases from J, the junction contained 8 bases not matched to a gene. CDR1 is MDHEN, CDR2 SYDVKM, per germline. CDR3: CASSLPRGSETQYF. CDR3 DNA: TGTGCCAGCAGTCTCCCCAGGGGGTCTGAGACCCAGTACTTC.

This clonotype has a count of ten or more. V usage is TRBV7-2 and J usage is TRBJ2-3; weak D call: TRBD2 (6 bases). This CDR3 comprises 13 residues. V dropped 5 bases and J dropped 4 bases, with 10 bases sitting between them. Germline V gene data show CDR1 as SGHTA and CDR2 as FQGNSA. CDR3 in amino acids: CASSTLAADTQYF. CDR3 DNA: TGTGCCAGCAGCACACTAGCAGCAGATACGCAGTATTTT.

This clonotype appeared many times. The chain carries TRBV6-2 or TRBV6-3 and TRBJ1-1; TRBD1 matches 7 bases. Germline loops: CDR1 MNHEY, CDR2 SVGEGT. The CDR3 spans 17 residues. J gave up 0 bases and V 6 bases, and 13 bases lay outside the gene matches. The CDR3 region has the DNA TGTGCCAGCAGCCGCCGTCCCGGGACAGTGATGAACACTGAAGCTTTCTTT. It encodes CASSRRPGTVMNTEAFF.

This clonotype came up many times. The chain combines TRBV6-2 or TRBV6-3 with TRBJ2-1; either TRBD1 or TRBD2 may fit D (5 bases each). Trimming cost V 2 bases and J 3 bases, with 23 bases left between them. The CDR3 consists of 19 residues. Germline CDR1 MNHEY, CDR2 SVGEGT. The CDR3: CASSYGWDLPQTLYNEQFF. The CDR3 DNA sequence: TGTGCCAGCAGTTACGGGTGGGACCTACCCCAGACCCTCTACAATGAGCAGTTCTTC.

This clonotype was detected many times. This chain uses TRBV10-3 with TRBJ1-1, with TRBD1 identical over 7 bases. Germline V gene sequence: CDR1 ENHRY, CDR2 SYGVKD. CDR3 size: 14 residues. V gave up 8 bases and J gave up 1 base; unmatched junction bases: 7. The CDR3 coding sequence is TGTGCCATCTCCCGACAGGGCCAGAACACTGAAGCTTTCTTT. This codes for CAISRQGQNTEAFF.

This clonotype appeared many times. This rearrangement joins TRBV9 to TRBJ2-1; TRBD1 might be the D (6 bases). Between the trimmed V and J ends, which lost 0 bases and 9 bases, there was a span of 13 bases. Looked up from germline, CDR1 is SGDLS and CDR2 is YYNGEE. The CDR3 contains 14 residues. CDR3 region: CASSVEALRGEQFF. The CDR3, as DNA: TGTGCCAGCAGCGTAGAGGCCCTCAGGGGTGAGCAGTTCTTC.

This clonotype has at least ten counts. The J gene is TRBJ1-3, the V gene TRBV5-8; D gene unclear. The ends were cut back, 4 bases at V and 0 bases at J, with 11 bases in the middle. Per germline, CDR1 SGHTS and CDR2 YDEGEE. This CDR3 is built from 15 residues. Here the CDR3 reads CASSVRLLSGNTIYF. The CDR3 DNA sequence: TGTGCCAGCAGCGTCAGGCTCCTCTCTGGAAACACCATATATTTT.

The table lists this clonotype with many counts. The chain employs TRBV6-2 or TRBV6-3 and TRBJ2-1, with 10 bases lining up with TRBD2. Germline V gene data show CDR1 as MNHEY and CDR2 as SVGEGT. CDR3 length equals 13 residues. Unmatched junction bases numbered 3, after V lost 8 bases and J lost 5 bases. CDR3 in DNA: TGTGCCAGCGGACTAGCGGATAACAATGAGCAGTTCTTC. As protein: CASGLADNNEQFF.

The chain couples TRBV28 to TRBJ2-3; the match to TRBD1 covers 7 bases. The CDR3 is made up of 14 amino acids. Germline trimming cut 6 bases from V and 10 bases from J; bases unmatched to any gene: 13. CDR1 is MDHEN, CDR2 SYDVKM, per germline. The CDR3 protein is CASRSGTAKKAQYF. Here the CDR3 DNA reads TGTGCCAGCAGGTCCGGGACAGCCAAAAAGGCGCAGTATTTT. Combining the CDR3 with reference TRBV28 and TRBJ2-3 gives the whole variable domain DVKVTQSSRYLVKRTGEKVFLECVQDMDHENMFWYRQDPGLGLRLIYFSYDVKMKEKGDIPEGYSVSREKKERFSLILESASTNQTSMYLCASRSGTAKKAQYFGPGTRLTVL.

This clonotype has a count of ten or more. This chain's CDR3 is CASSVAGARSGTDTQYF. For the CDR3, the DNA is TGTGCCAGCAGTGTAGCGGGCGCACGGAGTGGGACAGATACGCAGTATTTT. The chain joins TRBV28 to TRBJ2-3, with 7 bases that match TRBD2. The CDR3 loop spans 17 amino acids. Germline loops: CDR1 MDHEN, CDR2 SYDVKM. After removal of 5 bases from V and 3 bases from J, the junction contained 14 bases not matched to a gene.

At least ten counts were recorded for this clonotype. The DNA of the CDR3 is TGCAGCGTTGGTACAGGAGGGAACTATGGCTACACCTTC. This translates into CSVGTGGNYGYTF. The chain is built from TRBV29-1 and TRBJ1-2; the D gene is possibly TRBD1 (5 bases). The V gene's germline CDR1 is SQVTM and CDR2 ANQGSEA. Trimming pared 4 bases from V and 2 bases from J, leaving 11 bases between. This CDR3 has 13 amino acids.

This clonotype has a count of ten or more. This rearrangement joins TRBV5-1 to TRBJ2-7; 7 bases are a match to TRBD2. V trimming: 4 bases; J trimming: 6 bases; junction bases outside the gene matches: 7. Germline assignment: CDR1 SGHRS and CDR2 YFSETQ. The CDR3 spans 13 residues. In DNA, the CDR3 is TGCGCCAGCAGCCCCCAGCCGGGGGGCGAGCAGTACTTC. As protein: CASSPQPGGEQYF.

This clonotype has a count of ten or more. The V gene is TRBV6-1, the J gene TRBJ1-1; D call uncertain. Germline CDR1 MNHNS, CDR2 SASEGT. The V end was cut by 0 bases, the J end by 6 bases, with 17 bases between. This CDR3 is 16 amino acids long. The DNA for the CDR3 is TGTGCCAGCAGTGAAGCGGGGTCTGGGATCAAAGCTGAAGCTTTCTTT. Protein: CASSEAGSGIKAEAFF.

The sample holds many counts of this clonotype. As DNA, the CDR3 is TGTGCCAGCAGCTTAGAGGGCTTTGGCTACACCTTC. It translates to CASSLEGFGYTF. The J gene is TRBJ1-2, the V gene TRBV11-1; no reliable D call. The CDR3 runs to 12 residues. Per germline, CDR1 SGHAT and CDR2 FQDESV (reference sequence). The V end lost 1 base, the J end lost 7 bases, and 7 bases lay between the germline ends.

Many counts were recorded for this clonotype. The chain uses TRBV4-3 and TRBJ2-1; TRBD1 matches 9 bases. The V and J ends lost 3 bases and 1 base, in that order; junction bases with no gene match: 1. The germline V gene has CDR1 LGHNA and CDR2 YSLEER. The CDR3 has 15 residues. The CDR3 DNA sequence: TGCGCCAGCAGCCAGGACAGGGGATCCTACAATGAGCAGTTCTTC. Translating it yields CASSQDRGSYNEQFF.

CDR3 DNA sequence: TGTGCCAGCAGCTCTACAGGGGAAAACTTAAACATTCAGTACTTC. This codes for CASSSTGENLNIQYF. The chain carries TRBV28 and TRBJ2-4; the match to TRBD1 covers 7 bases. CDR1 is MDHEN, CDR2 SYDVKM, per germline. Trimming took 6 bases from V and 6 from J; bases not matched to a gene: 11. This CDR3 contains 15 residues. Supplemented by reference TRBV28 and TRBJ2-4, the full variable domain reads DVKVTQSSRYLVKRTGEKVFLECVQDMDHENMFWYRQDPGLGLRLIYFSYDVKMKEKGDIPEGYSVSREKKERFSLILESASTNQTSMYLCASSSTGENLNIQYFGAGTRLSVL.

This clonotype was recorded at least ten times. The J gene is TRBJ2-1, the V gene TRBV2; 11 nucleotides match TRBD2. The CDR3 is made up of 17 amino acids. After removal of 3 bases from V and 3 bases from J, the junction contained 7 bases not matched to a gene. Germline loops: CDR1 SNHLY, CDR2 FYNNEI. The CDR3 nucleotides are TGTGCCAGCAGTGATAACCCTAGCGGGAGGATCTACAATGAGCAGTTCTTC. Translating gives CASSDNPSGRIYNEQFF.

This clonotype has a count of ten or more. The J gene is TRBJ2-5, the V gene TRBV7-6; D is possibly TRBD2 (6 bases). V lost 6 bases to trimming and J lost 5 bases, with 22 bases between them. Germline V CDR1 and CDR2: SGHVS, FNYEAQ. There are 16 residues in the CDR3. The DNA for the CDR3 is TGTGCCAGCAGTTCTACGGTCGGTGGGAGCGGGGAGACCCAGTACTTC. It yields the protein CASSSTVGGSGETQYF.

The V gene is TRBV7-2, the J gene TRBJ2-1, with TRBD2 matching 11 bases. The CDR3 length is 16 residues. Germline CDR1 is SGHTA and CDR2 is FQGNSA. The V gene end was trimmed by 4 bases and the J gene end by 9 bases; junction bases not matched to a gene: 11. In DNA form, the CDR3 reads TGTGCCAGCAGCTCCCAAGGGACTAGCGGTGTTACTGAGCAGTTCTTC. Translated, it gives CASSSQGTSGVTEQFF.

Ten or more counts support this clonotype. The V gene is TRBV6-6, the J gene TRBJ2-1, with 8 bases fitting TRBD2. The V and J ends lost 4 bases and 8 bases, in that order; junction bases with no gene match: 13. The length of the CDR3 is 16 residues. Germline V gene data show CDR1 as MNHNY and CDR2 as SVGAGI (reference sequence). CDR3 sequence: CASSSASGSVRDEQFF. The CDR3 nucleotides are TGTGCCAGCAGTTCGGCAAGCGGGAGCGTTCGTGATGAGCAGTTCTTC.

This clonotype was counted between two and nine times. A read error is the likely source, as a far larger clone sits one nucleotide away. The chain employs TRBV26 and TRBJ2-3; the listed D gene, TRBD1, was not tested against the DNA. TRBV26 is classified as a pseudogene. The length of the CDR3 is 13 residues. In DNA form, the CDR3 reads TGTGCCAGCAGAGGACAGGGCTCAGATACGCAGTATTTT. It specifies CASRGQGSDTQYF.